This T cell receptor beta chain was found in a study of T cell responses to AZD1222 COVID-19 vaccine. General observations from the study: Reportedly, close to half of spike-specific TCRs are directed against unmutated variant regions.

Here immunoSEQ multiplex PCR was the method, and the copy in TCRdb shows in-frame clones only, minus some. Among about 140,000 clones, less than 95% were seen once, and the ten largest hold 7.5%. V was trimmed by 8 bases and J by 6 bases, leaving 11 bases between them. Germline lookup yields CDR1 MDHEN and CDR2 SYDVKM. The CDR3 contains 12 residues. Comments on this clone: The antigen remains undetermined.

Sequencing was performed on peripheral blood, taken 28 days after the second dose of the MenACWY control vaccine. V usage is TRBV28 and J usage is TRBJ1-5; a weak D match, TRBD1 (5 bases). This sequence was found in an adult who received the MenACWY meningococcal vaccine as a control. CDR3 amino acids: CASDGAGQPQHF. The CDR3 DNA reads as TGTGCCAGCGATGGGGCCGGTCAGCCCCAGCATTTT.